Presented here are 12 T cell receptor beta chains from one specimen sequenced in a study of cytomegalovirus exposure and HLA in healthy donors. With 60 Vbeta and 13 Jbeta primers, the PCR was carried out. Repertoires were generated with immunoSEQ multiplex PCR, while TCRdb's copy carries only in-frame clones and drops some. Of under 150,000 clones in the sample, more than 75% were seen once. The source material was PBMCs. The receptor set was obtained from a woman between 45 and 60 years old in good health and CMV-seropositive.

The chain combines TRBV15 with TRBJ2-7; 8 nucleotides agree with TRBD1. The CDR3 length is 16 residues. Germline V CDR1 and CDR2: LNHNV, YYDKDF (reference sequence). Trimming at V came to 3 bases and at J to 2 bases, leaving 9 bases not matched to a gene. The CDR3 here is CATSSPRGTGAYEQYF. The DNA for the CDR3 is TGTGCCACCAGCAGTCCAAGGGGGACAGGCGCCTACGAGCAGTACTTC. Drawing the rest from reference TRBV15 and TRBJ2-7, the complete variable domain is DAMVIQNPRYQVTQFGKPVTLSCSQTLNHNVMYWYQQKSSQAPKLLFHYYDKDFNNEADTPDNFQSRRPNTSFCFLDIRSPGLGDTAMYLCATSSPRGTGAYEQYFGPGTRLTVT.

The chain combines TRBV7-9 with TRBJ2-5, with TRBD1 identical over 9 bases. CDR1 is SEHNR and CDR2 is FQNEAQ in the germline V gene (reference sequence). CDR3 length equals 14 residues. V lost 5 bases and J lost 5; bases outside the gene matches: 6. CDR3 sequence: CASSQTGGWETQYF. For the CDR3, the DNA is TGTGCCAGCAGCCAAACAGGGGGCTGGGAGACCCAGTACTTC.

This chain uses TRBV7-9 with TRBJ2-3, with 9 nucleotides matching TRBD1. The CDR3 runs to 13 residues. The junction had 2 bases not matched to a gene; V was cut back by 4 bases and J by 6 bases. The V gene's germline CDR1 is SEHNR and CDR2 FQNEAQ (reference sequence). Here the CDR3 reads CASSYTGGDTQYF. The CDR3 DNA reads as TGTGCCAGCAGCTACACAGGGGGCGATACGCAGTATTTT.

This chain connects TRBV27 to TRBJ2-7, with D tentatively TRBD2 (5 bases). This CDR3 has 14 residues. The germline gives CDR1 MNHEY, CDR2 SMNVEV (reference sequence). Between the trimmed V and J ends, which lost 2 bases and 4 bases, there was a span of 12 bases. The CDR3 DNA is TGTGCCAGCAGTTTAGGGAGACGGCAGTACGAGCAGTACTTC. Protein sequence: CASSLGRRQYEQYF.

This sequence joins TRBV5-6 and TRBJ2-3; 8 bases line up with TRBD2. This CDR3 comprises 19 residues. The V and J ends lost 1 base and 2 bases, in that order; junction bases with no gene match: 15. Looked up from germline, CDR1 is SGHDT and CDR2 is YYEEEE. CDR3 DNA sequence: TGTGCCAGCAGCTTGTGGGGGGGGTCGGAAGCGGGGGTCACAGATACGCAGTATTTT. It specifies CASSLWGGSEAGVTDTQYF.

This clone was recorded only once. The CDR3 sequence: CASSRTGTGIYEQYF. The CDR3 DNA reads as TGTGCCAGCAGCCGTACCGGGACAGGGATCTACGAGCAGTACTTC. The chain combines TRBV4-2 with TRBJ2-7; 9 bases map to TRBD1. Trimming removed 4 bases from V and 3 bases from J; junction bases left unmatched: 7. The CDR3 has 15 amino acids. Germline V gene sequence: CDR1 LGHNA, CDR2 YNFKEQ.

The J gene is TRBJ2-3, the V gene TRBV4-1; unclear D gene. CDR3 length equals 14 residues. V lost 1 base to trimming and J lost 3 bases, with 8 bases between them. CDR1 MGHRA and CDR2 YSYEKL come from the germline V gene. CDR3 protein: CASSQAPLTDTQYF. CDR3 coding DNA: TGCGCCAGCAGCCAAGCGCCTCTAACAGATACGCAGTATTTT.

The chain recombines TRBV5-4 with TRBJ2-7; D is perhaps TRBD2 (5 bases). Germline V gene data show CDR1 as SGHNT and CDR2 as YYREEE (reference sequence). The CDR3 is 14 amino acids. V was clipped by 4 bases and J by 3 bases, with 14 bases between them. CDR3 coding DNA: TGTGCCAGCAGCGGAAATAGCGTGAGCTACGAGCAGTACTTC. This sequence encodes CASSGNSVSYEQYF.

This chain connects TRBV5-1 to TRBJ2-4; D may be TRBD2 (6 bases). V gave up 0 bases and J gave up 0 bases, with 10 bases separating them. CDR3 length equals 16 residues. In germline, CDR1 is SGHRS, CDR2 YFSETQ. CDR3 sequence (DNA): TGCGCCAGCAGCTTGGAAGGAGGGCTAGCCAAAAACATTCAGTACTTC. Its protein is CASSLEGGLAKNIQYF.

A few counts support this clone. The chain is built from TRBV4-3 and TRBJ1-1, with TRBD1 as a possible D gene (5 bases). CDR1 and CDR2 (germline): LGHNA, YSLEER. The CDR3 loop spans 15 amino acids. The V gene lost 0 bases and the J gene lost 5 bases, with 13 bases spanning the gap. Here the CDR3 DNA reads TGCGCCAGCAGCCAAGACCCGGGGGGAGATACTGAAGCTTTCTTT. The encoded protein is CASSQDPGGDTEAFF.

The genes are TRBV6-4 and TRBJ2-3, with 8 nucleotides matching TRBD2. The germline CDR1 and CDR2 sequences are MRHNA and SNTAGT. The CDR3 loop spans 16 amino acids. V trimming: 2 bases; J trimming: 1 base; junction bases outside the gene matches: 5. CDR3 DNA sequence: TGTGCCAGCAGTGACGACCCAGCGGGGGGCACAGATACGCAGTATTTT. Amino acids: CASSDDPAGGTDTQYF.

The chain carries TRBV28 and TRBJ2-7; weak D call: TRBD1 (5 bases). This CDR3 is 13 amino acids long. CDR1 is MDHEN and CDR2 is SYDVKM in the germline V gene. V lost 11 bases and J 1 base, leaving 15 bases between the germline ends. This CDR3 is CAAKLRQSYEQYF. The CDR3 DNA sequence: TGTGCCGCCAAATTGAGACAGTCCTACGAGCAGTACTTC.